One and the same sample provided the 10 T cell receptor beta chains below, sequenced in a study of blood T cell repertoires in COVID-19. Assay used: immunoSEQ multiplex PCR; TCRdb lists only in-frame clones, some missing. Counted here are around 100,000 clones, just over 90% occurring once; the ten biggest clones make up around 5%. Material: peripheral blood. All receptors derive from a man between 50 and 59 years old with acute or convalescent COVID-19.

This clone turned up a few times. CDR3 nucleotides: TGCGCCAGCAGCTGGAATGGGGTTGGGAGGCCCTACGAGCAGTACTTC. It specifies CASSWNGVGRPYEQYF. The chain couples TRBV5-1 to TRBJ2-7, with a tentative D call TRBD2 (6 bases). Trimming pared 3 bases from V and 2 bases from J, leaving 18 bases between. This CDR3 region has 16 residues. The germline gives CDR1 SGHRS, CDR2 YFSETQ.

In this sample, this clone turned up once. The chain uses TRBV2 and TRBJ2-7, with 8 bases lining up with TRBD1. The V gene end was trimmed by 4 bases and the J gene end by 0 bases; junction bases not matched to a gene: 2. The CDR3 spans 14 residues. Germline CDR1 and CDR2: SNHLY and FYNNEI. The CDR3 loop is CASSVQGVSYEQYF. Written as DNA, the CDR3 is TGTGCCAGCAGTGTACAGGGGGTCTCCTACGAGCAGTACTTC.

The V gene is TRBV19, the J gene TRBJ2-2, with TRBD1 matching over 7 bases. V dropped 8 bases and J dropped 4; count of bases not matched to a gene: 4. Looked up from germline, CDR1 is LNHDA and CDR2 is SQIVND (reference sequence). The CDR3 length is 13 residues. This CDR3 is CASRRGSTGELFF. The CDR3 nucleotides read TGTGCCAGTCGCAGGGGGAGCACCGGGGAGCTGTTTTTT.

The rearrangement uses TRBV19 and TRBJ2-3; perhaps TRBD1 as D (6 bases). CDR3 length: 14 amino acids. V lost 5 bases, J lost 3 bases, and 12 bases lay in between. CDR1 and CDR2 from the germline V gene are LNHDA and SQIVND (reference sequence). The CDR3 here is CASSGLTGTDTQYF. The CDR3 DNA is TGTGCCAGTAGTGGATTAACAGGGACAGATACGCAGTATTTT.

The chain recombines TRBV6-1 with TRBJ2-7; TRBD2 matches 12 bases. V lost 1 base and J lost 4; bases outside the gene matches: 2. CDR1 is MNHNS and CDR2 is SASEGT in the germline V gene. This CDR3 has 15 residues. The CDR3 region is CASSEGLAGVYEQYF. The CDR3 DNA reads TGTGCCAGCAGTGAAGGACTAGCGGGAGTTTACGAGCAGTACTTC.

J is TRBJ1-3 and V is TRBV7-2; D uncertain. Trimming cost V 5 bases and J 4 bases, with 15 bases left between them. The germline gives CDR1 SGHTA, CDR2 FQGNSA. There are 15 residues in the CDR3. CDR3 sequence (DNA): TGTGCCAGCAGCCCCCAATCGGGGTCAGGAAACACCATATATTTT. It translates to CASSPQSGSGNTIYF.

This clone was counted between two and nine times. Here the CDR3 DNA reads TGTGCCAGCAGCGCAGGGGGAGCGGGAAACACCATATATTTT. Amino acids: CASSAGGAGNTIYF. The chain links TRBV9 to TRBJ1-3; TRBD1 aligns across 7 bases. Germline V CDR1 and CDR2: SGDLS, YYNGEE. Losses at the gene ends were 3 bases for V and 4 bases for J; bases not matched to a gene: 4. The CDR3 is 14 amino acids.

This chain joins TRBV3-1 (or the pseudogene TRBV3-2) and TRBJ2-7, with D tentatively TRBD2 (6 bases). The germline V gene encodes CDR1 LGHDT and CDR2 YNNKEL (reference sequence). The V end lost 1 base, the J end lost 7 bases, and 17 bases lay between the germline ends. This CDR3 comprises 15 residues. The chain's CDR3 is CASSQVGAGKREQYF. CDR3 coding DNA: TGTGCCAGCAGCCAAGTTGGGGCGGGGAAACGGGAGCAGTACTTC.

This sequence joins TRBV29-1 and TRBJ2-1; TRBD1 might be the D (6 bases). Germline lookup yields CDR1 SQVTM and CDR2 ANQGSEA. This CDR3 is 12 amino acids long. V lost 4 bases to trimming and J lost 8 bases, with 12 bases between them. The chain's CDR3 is CSVARGMDEQFF. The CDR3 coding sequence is TGCAGCGTTGCTAGGGGGATGGATGAGCAGTTCTTC.

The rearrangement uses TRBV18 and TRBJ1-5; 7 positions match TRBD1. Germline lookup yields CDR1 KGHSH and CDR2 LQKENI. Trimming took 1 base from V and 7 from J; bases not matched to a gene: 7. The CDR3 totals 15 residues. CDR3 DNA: TGTGCCAGCTCACCACGACAGGGTGGCGGGCAGCCCCAGCATTTT. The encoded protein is CASSPRQGGGQPQHF.